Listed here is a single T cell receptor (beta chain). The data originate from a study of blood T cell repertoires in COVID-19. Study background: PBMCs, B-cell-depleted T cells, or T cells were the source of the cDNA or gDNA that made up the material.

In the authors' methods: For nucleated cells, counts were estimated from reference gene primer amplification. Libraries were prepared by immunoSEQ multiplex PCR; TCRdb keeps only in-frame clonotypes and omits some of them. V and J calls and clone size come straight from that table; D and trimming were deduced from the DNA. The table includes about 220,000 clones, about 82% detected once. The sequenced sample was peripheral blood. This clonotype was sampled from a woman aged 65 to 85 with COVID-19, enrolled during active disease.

Here the CDR3 DNA reads TGTGCCAGCGCCTCCGGGGTACCTGAAGCTTTCTTT. As protein: CASASGVPEAFF. The chain joins TRBV18 to TRBJ1-1; no clear D gene. CDR1 KGHSH and CDR2 LQKENI come from the germline V gene. Trimming removed 8 bases from V and 6 bases from J, with 13 bases in between. The CDR3 consists of 12 residues.